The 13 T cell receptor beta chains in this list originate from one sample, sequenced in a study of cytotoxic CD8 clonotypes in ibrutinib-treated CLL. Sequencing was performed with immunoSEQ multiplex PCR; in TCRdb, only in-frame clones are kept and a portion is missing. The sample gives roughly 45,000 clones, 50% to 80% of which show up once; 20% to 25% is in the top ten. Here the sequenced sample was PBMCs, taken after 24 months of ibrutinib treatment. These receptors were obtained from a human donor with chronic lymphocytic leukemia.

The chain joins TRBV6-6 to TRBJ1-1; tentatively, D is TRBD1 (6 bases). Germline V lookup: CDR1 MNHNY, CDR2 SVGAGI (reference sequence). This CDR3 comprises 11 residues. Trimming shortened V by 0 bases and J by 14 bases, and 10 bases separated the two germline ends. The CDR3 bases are TGTGCCAGCAGTTACTCTGGGGGGCGGTTCTTT. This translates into CASSYSGGRFF.

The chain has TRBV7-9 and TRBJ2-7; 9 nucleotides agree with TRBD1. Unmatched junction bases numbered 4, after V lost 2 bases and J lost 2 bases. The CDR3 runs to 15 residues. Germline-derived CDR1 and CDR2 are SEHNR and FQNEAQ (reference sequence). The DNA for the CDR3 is TGTGCCAGCAGCTTAATCGGGACAGGGACCTACGAGCAGTACTTC. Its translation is CASSLIGTGTYEQYF.

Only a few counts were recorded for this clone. CDR3 bases: TGCAGCGTTGAGGGAGGGGGAAATGGCGAGCAGTACTTC. It translates to CSVEGGGNGEQYF. The chain has TRBV29-1 and TRBJ2-7, with D tentatively TRBD2 (7 bases). The germline gives CDR1 SQVTM, CDR2 ANQGSEA. The CDR3 runs 13 residues. V dropped 3 bases and J dropped 6 bases, with 15 bases sitting between them.

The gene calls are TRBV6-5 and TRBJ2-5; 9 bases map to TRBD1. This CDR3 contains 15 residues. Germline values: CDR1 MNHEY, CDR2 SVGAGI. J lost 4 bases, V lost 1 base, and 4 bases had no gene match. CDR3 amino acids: CASSYLGQGGETQYF. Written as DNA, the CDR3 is TGTGCCAGCAGTTACTTGGGACAGGGAGGAGAGACCCAGTACTTC.

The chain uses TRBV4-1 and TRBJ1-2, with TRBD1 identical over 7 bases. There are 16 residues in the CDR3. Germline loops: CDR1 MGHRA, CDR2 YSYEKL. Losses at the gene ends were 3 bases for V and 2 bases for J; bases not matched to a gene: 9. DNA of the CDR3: TGCGCCAGCAGCCACCTCAGGGGGGCAGGGAACTATGGCTACACCTTC. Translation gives CASSHLRGAGNYGYTF.

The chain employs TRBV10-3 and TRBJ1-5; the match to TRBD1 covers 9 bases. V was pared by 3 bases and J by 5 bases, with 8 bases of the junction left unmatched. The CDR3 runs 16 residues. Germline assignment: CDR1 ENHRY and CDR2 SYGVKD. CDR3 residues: CAISEAYRGQDQPQHF. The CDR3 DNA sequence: TGTGCCATCAGTGAAGCCTACAGGGGGCAAGATCAGCCCCAGCATTTT.

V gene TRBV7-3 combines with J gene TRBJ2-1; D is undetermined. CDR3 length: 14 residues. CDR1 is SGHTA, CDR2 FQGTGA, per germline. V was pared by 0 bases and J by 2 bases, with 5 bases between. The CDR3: CASSLTGTYNEQFF. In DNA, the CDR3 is TGTGCCAGCAGCTTAACGGGGACCTACAATGAGCAGTTCTTC.

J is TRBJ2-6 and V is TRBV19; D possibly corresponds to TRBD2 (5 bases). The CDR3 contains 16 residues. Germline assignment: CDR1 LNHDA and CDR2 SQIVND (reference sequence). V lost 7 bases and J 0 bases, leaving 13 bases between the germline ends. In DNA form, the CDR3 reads TGTGCCAGTATGACGGGGATCCCCTCTGGGGCCAACGTCCTGACTTTC. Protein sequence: CASMTGIPSGANVLTF.

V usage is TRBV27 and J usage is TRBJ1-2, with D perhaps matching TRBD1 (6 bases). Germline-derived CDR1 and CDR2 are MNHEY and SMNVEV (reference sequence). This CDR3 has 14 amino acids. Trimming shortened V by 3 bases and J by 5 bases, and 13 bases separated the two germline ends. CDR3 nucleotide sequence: TGTGCCAGCAGTTTTGACAGGAGACGATATGGCTACACCTTC. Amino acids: CASSFDRRRYGYTF.

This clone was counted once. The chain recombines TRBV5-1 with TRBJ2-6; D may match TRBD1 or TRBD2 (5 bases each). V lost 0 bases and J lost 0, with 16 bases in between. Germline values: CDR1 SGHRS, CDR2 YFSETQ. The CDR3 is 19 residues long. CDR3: CASSLETTGPSSGANVLTF. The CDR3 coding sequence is TGCGCCAGCAGCTTGGAGACTACGGGACCTAGCTCTGGGGCCAACGTCCTGACTTTC.

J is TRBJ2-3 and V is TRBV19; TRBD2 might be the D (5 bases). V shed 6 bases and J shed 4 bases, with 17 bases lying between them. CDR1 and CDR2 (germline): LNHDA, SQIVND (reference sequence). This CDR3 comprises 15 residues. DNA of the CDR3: TGTGCCAGTAGCGGGGTCCTCCTCGGGGCAGATACGCAGTATTTT. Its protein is CASSGVLLGADTQYF.

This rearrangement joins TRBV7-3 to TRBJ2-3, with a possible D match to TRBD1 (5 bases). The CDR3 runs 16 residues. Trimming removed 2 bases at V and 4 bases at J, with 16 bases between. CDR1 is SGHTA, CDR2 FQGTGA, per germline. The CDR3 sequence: CASSLWPGSPADTQYF. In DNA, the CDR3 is TGTGCCAGCAGCTTATGGCCAGGGTCTCCTGCAGATACGCAGTATTTT.

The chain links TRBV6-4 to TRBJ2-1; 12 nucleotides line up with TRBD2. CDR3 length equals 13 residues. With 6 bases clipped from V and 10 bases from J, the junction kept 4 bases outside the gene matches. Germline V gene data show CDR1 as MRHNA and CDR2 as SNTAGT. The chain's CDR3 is CASSTGTSGEQFF. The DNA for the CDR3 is TGTGCCAGCAGCACAGGGACTAGCGGGGAGCAGTTCTTC.